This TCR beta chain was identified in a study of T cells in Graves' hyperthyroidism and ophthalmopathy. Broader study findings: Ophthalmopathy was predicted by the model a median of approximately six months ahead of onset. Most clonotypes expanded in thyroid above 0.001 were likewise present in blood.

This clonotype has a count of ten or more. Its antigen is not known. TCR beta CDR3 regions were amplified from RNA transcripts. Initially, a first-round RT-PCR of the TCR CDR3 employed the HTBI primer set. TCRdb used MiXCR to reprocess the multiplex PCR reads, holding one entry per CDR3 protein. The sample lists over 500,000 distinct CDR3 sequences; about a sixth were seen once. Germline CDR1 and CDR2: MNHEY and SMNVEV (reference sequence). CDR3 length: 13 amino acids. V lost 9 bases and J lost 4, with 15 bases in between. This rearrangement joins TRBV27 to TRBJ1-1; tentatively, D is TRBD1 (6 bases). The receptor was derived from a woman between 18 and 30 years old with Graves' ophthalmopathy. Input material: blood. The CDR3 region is CASTQRGGTEAFF. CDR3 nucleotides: TGTGCCAGTACCCAGAGGGGGGGCACTGAAGCTTTCTTT.